The text below deals with one T cell receptor beta chain. The antigen is unknown. CDR3 length: 13 amino acids. Trimming removed 3 bases at V and 0 bases at J, with 5 bases between. This sample is drawn from a study of T cell responses to AZD1222 COVID-19 vaccine. Notes on the study in general: Reportedly, nearly half the spike-specific TCRs target unmutated variant regions.

TCRdb's copy holds only in-frame clones and misses some; the assay was immunoSEQ multiplex PCR. The sample holds about 75,000 clones; approximately 89% are singletons and the top ten take 8% to 10%. The receptor's source is an adult who received the MenACWY meningococcal vaccine as a control. Material: peripheral blood, obtained 28 days after the second dose of the MenACWY control vaccine. The chain joins TRBV12-3 or TRBV12-4 to TRBJ1-1; D uncertain. The CDR3 region is CASSFAMNTEAFF. The CDR3 nucleotides read TGTGCCAGCAGTTTTGCCATGAACACTGAAGCTTTCTTT.